One sample yielded the 28 T cell receptor beta chains listed below, sequenced in a study of T cells in Graves' hyperthyroidism and ophthalmopathy. TCR beta CDR3 regions were amplified from RNA transcripts. The HTBI primer set drove a first-round RT-PCR of the TCR CDR3. TCRdb passed the multiplex PCR reads through MiXCR, listing each CDR3 protein once. This table holds 450,000 to 600,000 distinct CDR3 sequences, 20% found once. The sequenced sample consisted of blood. The receptors here all came from a man aged 40-55 years with Graves' ophthalmopathy.

This clonotype was recorded at least ten times. The chain has TRBV2 and TRBJ1-6; a possible D gene is TRBD1 (6 bases). CDR3 size: 16 residues. Germline V lookup: CDR1 SNHLY, CDR2 FYNNEI. Trimming cost V 2 bases and J 9 bases, with 17 bases left between them. Here the CDR3 DNA reads TGTGCCAGCAGTGAAAGGGACACTGGAAATCGTTCACCCCTCCACTTT. Translation: CASSERDTGNRSPLHF.

This clonotype occurred many times. This chain uses TRBV5-1 with TRBJ1-1, with a tentative D call TRBD1 (6 bases). V was cut by 10 bases and J by 5 bases, with 21 bases left in between. CDR3 size: 14 residues. Germline-derived CDR1 and CDR2 are SGHRS and YFSETQ. As DNA, the CDR3 is TGCGCCTCCTCAGGGGCGTCTGGGAGGACTGAAGCTTTCTTT. Translated: CASSGASGRTEAFF.

The chain joins TRBV5-1 to TRBJ2-1; 9 nucleotides match TRBD2. V shed 0 bases, J shed 1 base, and the junction held 23 bases outside the gene matches. Germline assignment: CDR1 SGHRS and CDR2 YFSETQ. This CDR3 comprises 23 residues. The CDR3 DNA reads as TGCGCCAGCAGCTTGGGGGTGGGGCCCGACTCTAGCGGGACTCGGAGGTCCTACAATGAGCAGTTCTTC. Translating it yields CASSLGVGPDSSGTRRSYNEQFF.

The sample holds a few counts of this clonotype. The chain recombines TRBV28 with TRBJ2-5; 11 bases align to TRBD1. This CDR3 has 16 residues. Germline V gives CDR1 MDHEN, CDR2 SYDVKM. V gave up 5 bases and J gave up 2 bases; unmatched junction bases: 7. The CDR3 nucleotides are TGTGCCAGCAGTGTAACCGGGACAGGGGGACAAGAGACCCAGTACTTC. Its translation is CASSVTGTGGQETQYF.

This sequence joins TRBV9 and TRBJ1-3; unclear D gene. Germline-derived CDR1 and CDR2 are SGDLS and YYNGEE. Trimming took off 2 bases at V and 4 bases at J, with 10 bases between the two ends. The CDR3 contains 14 residues. CDR3 DNA sequence: TGTGCCAGCAGCGTGGGATCTGAGGGAAACACCATATATTTT. Translating it yields CASSVGSEGNTIYF.

The J gene is TRBJ2-7, the V gene TRBV28, with D perhaps assigned TRBD1 or TRBD2 (5 bases each). This CDR3 has 13 residues. Deletions cut 6 bases from V and 3 bases from J, with 12 bases between. Germline V gives CDR1 MDHEN, CDR2 SYDVKM. The CDR3 nucleotides are TGTGCCAGCAGCTCCGGGGCCATCTACGAGCAGTACTTC. Amino acid sequence: CASSSGAIYEQYF.

This clonotype was counted only a few times. J is TRBJ2-1 and V is TRBV19; tentatively, D is TRBD1 (5 bases). The germline CDR1 and CDR2 sequences are LNHDA and SQIVND (reference sequence). The CDR3 contains 13 residues. With 6 bases removed from V and 8 bases from J, the gap between germline ends came to 14 bases. CDR3 in amino acids: CASSQAGKHEQFF. The CDR3 DNA is TGTGCCAGTAGCCAAGCAGGGAAGCATGAGCAGTTCTTC.

This chain connects TRBV7-3 to TRBJ2-1; 9 positions match TRBD2. Germline values: CDR1 SGHTA, CDR2 FQGTGA. The CDR3 covers 20 residues. The J segment lost 2 bases and the V segment lost 1 base, leaving 15 bases of the junction unmatched. CDR3 sequence: CASSLIPVSGGRAAYNEQFF. In DNA form, the CDR3 reads TGTGCCAGCAGCTTAATCCCCGTATCGGGCGGGAGGGCCGCCTACAATGAGCAGTTCTTC.

The V and J genes are TRBV30 and TRBJ2-1; TRBD2 agrees at 14 bases. This CDR3 comprises 15 residues. Trimming took 3 bases from V and 9 from J; bases not matched to a gene: 7. The germline V gene has CDR1 GTSNPN and CDR2 SVGIG (reference sequence). The CDR3 DNA sequence: TGTGCCTGGAGGAGACTAGCGGGGGGGCTTTTTGAGCAGTTCTTC. This translates into CAWRRLAGGLFEQFF.

This sequence joins TRBV19 and TRBJ2-7, with 7 bases identical to TRBD1. The V gene's germline CDR1 is LNHDA and CDR2 SQIVND (reference sequence). This CDR3 has 15 amino acids. After removal of 1 base from V and 4 bases from J, the junction contained 7 bases not matched to a gene. CDR3 DNA: TGTGCCAGTAGTATAGGGACAGGCGCCACTTACGAGCAGTACTTC. Amino acid sequence: CASSIGTGATYEQYF.

This clonotype was observed a handful of times. J is TRBJ1-5 and V is TRBV6-1, with 10 bases aligning to TRBD1. Trimming removed 5 bases from V and 5 bases from J; junction bases left unmatched: 9. The length of the CDR3 is 16 residues. The V gene's germline CDR1 is MNHNS and CDR2 SASEGT. The CDR3 nucleotides are TGTGCCAGCAGTCGGGGGGACAGGGGAATCCATCAGCCCCAGCATTTT. Translating gives CASSRGDRGIHQPQHF.

This clonotype was seen at least ten times. The rearrangement uses TRBV11-3 and TRBJ2-5; 12 bases match TRBD1. This CDR3 contains 16 residues. Unmatched junction bases numbered 4, after V lost 1 base and J lost 4 bases. Germline V CDR1 and CDR2: SGHNT, YENEEA. CDR3: CASSLAGTGGPETQYF. The CDR3 DNA follows: TGTGCCAGCAGCTTAGCGGGGACAGGGGGCCCAGAGACCCAGTACTTC.

This rearrangement joins TRBV6-1 to TRBJ1-1; D is ambiguous. Germline V gene data show CDR1 as MNHNS and CDR2 as SASEGT. Trimming pared 11 bases from V and 8 bases from J, leaving 18 bases between. The CDR3 is 12 amino acids. CDR3 DNA: TGTGCCGGTAAGGGCCCAGGTGAGGAAGCTTTCTTT. This encodes CAGKGPGEEAFF.

V usage is TRBV19 and J usage is TRBJ1-1; possibly TRBD1 for D (5 bases). The ends were cut back, 5 bases at V and 4 bases at J, with 5 bases in the middle. Germline CDR1 LNHDA, CDR2 SQIVND (reference sequence). CDR3 size: 11 residues. CDR3 sequence (DNA): TGTGCCAGTAGTGGGGCCACTGAAGCTTTCTTT. Protein product: CASSGATEAFF. The full variable domain, completed using reference TRBV19 and TRBJ1-1, is DGGITQSPKYLFRKEGQNVTLSCEQNLNHDAMYWYRQDPGQGLRLIYYSQIVNDFQKGDIAEGYSVSREKKESFPLTVTSAQKNPTAFYLCASSGATEAFFGQGTRLTVV.

In the case of this clonotype: The junction differs from germline at one of its ends, possibly a read error. The chain couples TRBV3-1 to TRBJ1-2; TRBD1 matches 7 bases. The CDR3 runs to 14 residues. Germline values: CDR1 LGHDT, CDR2 YNNKEL (reference sequence). The CDR3 DNA is TGTGTCAGCTCCGGGACAGACTCTCGTAGGGGCTACACCTTC. Translated: CVSSGTDSRRGYTF.

This clonotype was detected many times. V usage is TRBV18 and J usage is TRBJ2-1; 11 bases are a match to TRBD2. V lost 3 bases and J lost 7; bases outside the gene matches: 11. This CDR3 comprises 17 residues. The germline CDR1 and CDR2 sequences are KGHSH and LQKENI. CDR3 nucleotides: TGTGCCAGCTCACCGCCTCTTAGCGGGGGGGCCCAGAATGAGCAGTTCTTC. This gives the protein CASSPPLSGGAQNEQFF.

The V call is TRBV10-3, the J call TRBJ1-3, with 7 bases that match TRBD1. CDR3 size: 14 residues. Trimming at V came to 7 bases and at J to 3 bases, leaving 6 bases not matched to a gene. Germline CDR1 reads ENHRY; CDR2 reads SYGVKD. The CDR3: CAITNRDSGNTIYF. In DNA, the CDR3 is TGTGCCATCACTAACCGGGACAGTGGAAACACCATATATTTT.

This clonotype turned up a few times. This chain joins TRBV5-1 and TRBJ2-3; D not resolved. The length of the CDR3 is 14 residues. Trimming took off 4 bases at V and 1 base at J, with 10 bases between the two ends. Germline V gene lookup returns CDR1 SGHRS and CDR2 YFSETQ. CDR3 amino acids: CASSHGWGTDTQYF. Here the CDR3 DNA reads TGCGCCAGCAGCCATGGGTGGGGCACAGATACGCAGTATTTT.

This clonotype turned up a few times. With a much larger clone just one base away, this may be a read error. V gene TRBV28 combines with J gene TRBJ2-7; 13 bases line up with TRBD2. Trimming cost V 6 bases and J 6 bases; bases outside gene matches: 11. The CDR3 contains 16 residues. The germline V gene has CDR1 MDHEN and CDR2 SYDVKM. The CDR3 DNA is TGTGCCAGCAGCCCCAGACTAGCGGGAGGTCGGATCGAGCAGTACTTC. The encoded protein is CASSPRLAGGRIEQYF.

The chain has TRBV6-4 and TRBJ2-6; 9 bases map to TRBD1. The CDR3 spans 16 residues. After removal of 6 bases from V and 1 base from J, the junction contained 4 bases not matched to a gene. Looked up from germline, CDR1 is MRHNA and CDR2 is SNTAGT. CDR3 bases: TGTGCCAGCAGCCGGGACAGGGTTTCTGGGGCCAACGTCCTGACTTTC. Translating gives CASSRDRVSGANVLTF.

In this sample, this clonotype turned up many times. The chain couples TRBV3-1 to TRBJ2-1; TRBD1 agrees at 7 bases. The CDR3 spans 15 residues. After removal of 3 bases from V and 6 bases from J, the junction contained 8 bases not matched to a gene. Germline V gives CDR1 LGHDT, CDR2 YNNKEL (reference sequence). Written as DNA, the CDR3 is TGTGCCAGCAGCCAGGACAGGTCCGATTTCAATGAGCAGTTCTTC. Translated, it gives CASSQDRSDFNEQFF.

This clonotype was observed a few times. The chain has TRBV14 and TRBJ1-2; D unresolved. The V end was cut by 1 base, the J end by 8 bases, with 17 bases between. This CDR3 is 15 amino acids long. In germline, CDR1 is SGHDN, CDR2 FVKESK. The CDR3 reads CASSQVSQAGHGYTF. The DNA for the CDR3 is TGTGCCAGCAGCCAAGTAAGCCAGGCCGGGCACGGCTACACCTTC.

V gene TRBV7-2 combines with J gene TRBJ1-2, with TRBD1 matching 9 bases. This CDR3 has 14 residues. Looked up from germline, CDR1 is SGHTA and CDR2 is FQGNSA. The V segment lost 1 base and the J segment 8 bases; nucleotides outside the gene matches: 5. The CDR3 region is CASSLGDRAAGYTF. In DNA form, the CDR3 reads TGTGCCAGCAGCTTAGGGGACAGGGCGGCAGGCTACACCTTC.

This clonotype was found a few times. The chain employs TRBV6-2 or TRBV6-3 and TRBJ1-5; maybe TRBD1 (5 bases). Trimming stripped 8 bases from V and 4 bases from J, with 18 bases between. This CDR3 comprises 15 residues. The germline gives CDR1 MNHEY, CDR2 SVGEGT. CDR3 nucleotides: TGTGCCAGCCAGGCTGGAGGGGCAGGGAATCAGCCCCAGCATTTT. This encodes CASQAGGAGNQPQHF.

The V gene is TRBV12-3 or TRBV12-4, the J gene TRBJ2-7; possibly TRBD1 or TRBD2 for D (5 bases each). This CDR3 spans 16 amino acids. V lost 1 base and J 2 bases, leaving 15 bases between the germline ends. This CDR3 reads CASSLGDGLLAYEQYF. CDR3 nucleotides: TGTGCCAGCAGTTTAGGGGACGGACTCCTTGCCTACGAGCAGTACTTC.

This clonotype has just a few counts. This chain connects TRBV12-3 or TRBV12-4 to TRBJ1-1; no firm D call. The CDR3 runs 13 residues. V shed 5 bases and J shed 7 bases, with 14 bases lying between them. CDR3 residues: CASSGRRWGEAFF. CDR3 sequence (DNA): TGTGCCAGCAGTGGGCGACGGTGGGGTGAAGCTTTCTTT.

The chain has TRBV18 and TRBJ1-5; D not certain. Germline V gives CDR1 KGHSH, CDR2 LQKENI. Between the trimmed V and J ends, which lost 3 bases and 10 bases, there was a span of 16 bases. The CDR3 runs to 14 residues. In DNA, the CDR3 is TGTGCCAGCTCACCTTCGGACCATAACCAACCCCAGCATTTT. It yields the protein CASSPSDHNQPQHF.

Only a few counts were recorded for this clonotype. The chain recombines TRBV30 with TRBJ2-1, with D perhaps matching TRBD1 or TRBD2 (6 bases each). The CDR3 length is 11 residues. Germline CDR1 GTSNPN, CDR2 SVGIG (reference sequence). Trimming removed 5 bases from V and 11 bases from J, with 13 bases in between. CDR3 region: CAWRRDKKQFF. CDR3 nucleotides: TGTGCCTGGCGGCGGGACAAGAAGCAGTTCTTC.